The sequence of this TCR beta chain was determined in a study of blood T cell repertoires in COVID-19. Study-wide background: The United States, Italy and Spain provided the acute and convalescent COVID-19 samples. T cells, B-cell-depleted T cells, or PBMCs supplied cDNA or gDNA.

Study processing details: Amplifying reference gene primers gave estimates of nucleated cell counts. Profiling relied on immunoSEQ multiplex PCR, and the TCRdb table lists in-frame clones only, not all of them. That table is the source of V, J and clone size, and D and trimming were worked out from the DNA. The data hold about 220,000 clones, with 80% observed a single time. This clone was seen a few times. This sample also contains other DNA sequences that code for the same CDR3. The sequencing input was peripheral blood. The sequence was collected from a human donor in a cohort sampled during active COVID-19.

In nucleotides, the CDR3 is TGTGCCAGTAGTATAGGGGCTATGAACACTGAAGCTTTCTTT. This encodes CASSIGAMNTEAFF. The chain couples TRBV19 to TRBJ1-1; no reliable D call. The V and J ends lost 1 base and 0 bases respectively, with 6 bases between them. The CDR3 runs 14 residues. Germline V gene data show CDR1 as LNHDA and CDR2 as SQIVND (reference sequence).